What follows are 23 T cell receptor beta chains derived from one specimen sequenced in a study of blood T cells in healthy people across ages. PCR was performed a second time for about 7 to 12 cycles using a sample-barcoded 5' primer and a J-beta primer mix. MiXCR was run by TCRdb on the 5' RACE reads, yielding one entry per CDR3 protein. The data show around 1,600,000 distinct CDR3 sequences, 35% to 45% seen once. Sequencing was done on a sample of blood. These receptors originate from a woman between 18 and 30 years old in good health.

This CDR3 is CASTLGVAGGNEQFF. The CDR3 DNA reads TGTGCCAGCACCCTAGGGGTAGCGGGGGGCAATGAGCAGTTCTTC. The chain is built from TRBV27 and TRBJ2-1, with TRBD2 matching 10 bases. V lost 7 bases, J lost 6 bases, and 9 bases stayed unmatched. The CDR3 length is 15 residues. Germline CDR1 reads MNHEY; CDR2 reads SMNVEV (reference sequence).

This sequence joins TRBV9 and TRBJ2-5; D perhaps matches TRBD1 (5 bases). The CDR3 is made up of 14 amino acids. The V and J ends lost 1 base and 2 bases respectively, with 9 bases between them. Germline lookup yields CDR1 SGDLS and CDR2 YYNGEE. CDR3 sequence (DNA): TGTGCCAGCAGCGTATCGCACAGGCAAGAGACCCAGTACTTC. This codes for CASSVSHRQETQYF.

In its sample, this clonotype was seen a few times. The CDR3 coding sequence is TGCAGTGCAACCAGGGGCTCCTATAATTCACCCCTCCACTTT. This gives the protein CSATRGSYNSPLHF. The genes are TRBV20-1 and TRBJ1-6, with D perhaps TRBD1 (6 bases). Germline CDR1 DFQATT, CDR2 SNEGSKA (reference sequence). This CDR3 region has 14 residues. V was trimmed by 6 bases and J by 0 bases, leaving 9 bases between them.

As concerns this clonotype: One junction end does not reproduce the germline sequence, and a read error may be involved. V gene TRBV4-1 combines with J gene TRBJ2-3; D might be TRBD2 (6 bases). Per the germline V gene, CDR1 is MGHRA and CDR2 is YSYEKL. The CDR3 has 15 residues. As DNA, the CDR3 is TGCACCAGCAGCCAGGGTCTAGCGAACACAGATACGCAGTATTTT. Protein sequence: CTSSQGLANTDTQYF.

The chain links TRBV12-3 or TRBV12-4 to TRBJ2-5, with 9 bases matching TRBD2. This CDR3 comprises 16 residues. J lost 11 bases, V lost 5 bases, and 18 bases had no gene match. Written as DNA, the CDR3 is TGTGCCAGCAGTCAGGGAGCGGGACTAGCTTTCACTGAGCAGTACTTC. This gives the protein CASSQGAGLAFTEQYF.

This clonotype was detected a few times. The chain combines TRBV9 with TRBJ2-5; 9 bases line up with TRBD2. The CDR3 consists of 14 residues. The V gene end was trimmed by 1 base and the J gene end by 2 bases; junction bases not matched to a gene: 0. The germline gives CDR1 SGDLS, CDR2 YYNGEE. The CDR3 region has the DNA TGTGCCAGCAGCGTACTAGCGGGGCAAGAGACCCAGTACTTC. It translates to CASSVLAGQETQYF.

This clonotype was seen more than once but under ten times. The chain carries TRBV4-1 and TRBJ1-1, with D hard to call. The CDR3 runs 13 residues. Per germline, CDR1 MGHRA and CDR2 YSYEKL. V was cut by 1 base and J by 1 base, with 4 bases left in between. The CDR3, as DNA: TGCGCCAGCAGCCAAGGGAAGAACACTGAAGCTTTCTTT. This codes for CASSQGKNTEAFF.

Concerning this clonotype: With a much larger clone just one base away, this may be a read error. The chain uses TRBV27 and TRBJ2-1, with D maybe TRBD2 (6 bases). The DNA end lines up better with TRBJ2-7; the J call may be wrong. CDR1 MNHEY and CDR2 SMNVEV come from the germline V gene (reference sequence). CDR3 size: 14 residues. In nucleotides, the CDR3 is TGTGCCTCGCAGCCTGCGGGGATATACAATGAGCAGTACTTC. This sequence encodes CASQPAGIYNEQYF.

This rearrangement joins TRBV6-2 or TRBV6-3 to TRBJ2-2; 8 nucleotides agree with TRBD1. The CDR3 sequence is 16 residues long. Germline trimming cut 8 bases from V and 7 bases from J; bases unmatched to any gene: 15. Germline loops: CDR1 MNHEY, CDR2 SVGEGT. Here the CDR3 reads CASGDRTGNNGGELFF. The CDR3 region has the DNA TGTGCCAGCGGGGACCGGACAGGGAATAACGGCGGGGAGCTGTTTTTT.

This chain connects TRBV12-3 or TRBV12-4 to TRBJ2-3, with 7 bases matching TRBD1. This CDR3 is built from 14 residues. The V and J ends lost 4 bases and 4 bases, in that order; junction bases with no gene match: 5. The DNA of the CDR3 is TGTGCCAGCAGTTCAACAGGGGCACCAGATACGCAGTATTTT. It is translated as CASSSTGAPDTQYF.

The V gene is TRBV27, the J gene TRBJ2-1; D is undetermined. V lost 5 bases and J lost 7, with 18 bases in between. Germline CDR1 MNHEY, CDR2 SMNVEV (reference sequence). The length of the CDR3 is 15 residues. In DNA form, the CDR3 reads TGTGCCAGCAGTCCGCTGAGGCTAGTCGGGAATGAGCAGTTCTTC. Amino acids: CASSPLRLVGNEQFF.

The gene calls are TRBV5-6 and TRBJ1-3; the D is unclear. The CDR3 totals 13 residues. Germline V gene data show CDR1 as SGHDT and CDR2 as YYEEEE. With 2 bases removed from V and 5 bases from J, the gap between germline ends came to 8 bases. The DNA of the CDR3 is TGTGCCAGCAGCTTTCAGGACCGAAACACCATATATTTT. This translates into CASSFQDRNTIYF. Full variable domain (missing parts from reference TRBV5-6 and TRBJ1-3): DAGVTQSPTHLIKTRGQQVTLRCSPKSGHDTVSWYQQALGQGPQFIFQYYEEEERQRGNFPDRFSGHQFPNYSSELNVNALLLGDSALYLCASSFQDRNTIYFGEGSWLTVV.

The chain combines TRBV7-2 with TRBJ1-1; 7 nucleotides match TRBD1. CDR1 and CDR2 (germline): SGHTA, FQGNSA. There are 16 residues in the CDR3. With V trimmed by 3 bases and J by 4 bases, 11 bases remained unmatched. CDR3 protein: CASSFLLTGQGTEAFF. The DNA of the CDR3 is TGTGCCAGCAGCTTCCTACTGACAGGGCAAGGCACTGAAGCTTTCTTT.

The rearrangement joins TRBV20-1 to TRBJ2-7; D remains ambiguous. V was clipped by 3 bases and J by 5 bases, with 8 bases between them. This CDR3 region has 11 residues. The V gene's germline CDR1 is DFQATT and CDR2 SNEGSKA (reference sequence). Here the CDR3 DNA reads TGCAGTGCTAGCCCCCGCCACGAGCAGTACTTC. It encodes CSASPRHEQYF.

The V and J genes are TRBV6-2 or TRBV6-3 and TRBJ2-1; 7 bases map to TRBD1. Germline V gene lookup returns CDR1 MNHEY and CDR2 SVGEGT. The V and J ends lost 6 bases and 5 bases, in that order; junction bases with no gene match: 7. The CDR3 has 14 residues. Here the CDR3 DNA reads TGTGCCAGCAGAACAGGGGTCAGGAACAATGAGCAGTTCTTC. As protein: CASRTGVRNNEQFF.

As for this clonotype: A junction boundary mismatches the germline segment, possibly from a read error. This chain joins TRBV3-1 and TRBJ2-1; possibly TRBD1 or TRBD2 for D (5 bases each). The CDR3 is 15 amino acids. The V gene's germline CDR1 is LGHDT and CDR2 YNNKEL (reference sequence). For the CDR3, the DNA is TGTGCCGGCAGCCAAGAGCTAGGGACCGACAATGAGCAGTTCTTC. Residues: CAGSQELGTDNEQFF.

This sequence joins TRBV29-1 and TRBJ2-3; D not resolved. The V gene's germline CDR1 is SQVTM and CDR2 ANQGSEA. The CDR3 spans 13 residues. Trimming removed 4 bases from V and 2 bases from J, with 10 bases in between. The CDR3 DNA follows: TGCAGCGTTGGGCAACATTCCACAGATACGCAGTATTTT. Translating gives CSVGQHSTDTQYF.

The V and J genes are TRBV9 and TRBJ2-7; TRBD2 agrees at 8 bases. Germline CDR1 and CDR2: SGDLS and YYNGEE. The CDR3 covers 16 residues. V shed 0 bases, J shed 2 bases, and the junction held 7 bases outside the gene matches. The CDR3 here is CASSVEPGGLTYEQYF. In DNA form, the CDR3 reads TGTGCCAGCAGCGTAGAACCGGGGGGGCTAACCTACGAGCAGTACTTC.

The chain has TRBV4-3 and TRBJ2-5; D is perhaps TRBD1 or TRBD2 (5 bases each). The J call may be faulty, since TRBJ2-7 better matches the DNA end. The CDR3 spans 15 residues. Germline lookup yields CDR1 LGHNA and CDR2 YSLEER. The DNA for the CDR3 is TGCGCCAGCAGCCAGACCAGGGACGGCCACTACGAGCAGTACTTC. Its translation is CASSQTRDGHYEQYF.

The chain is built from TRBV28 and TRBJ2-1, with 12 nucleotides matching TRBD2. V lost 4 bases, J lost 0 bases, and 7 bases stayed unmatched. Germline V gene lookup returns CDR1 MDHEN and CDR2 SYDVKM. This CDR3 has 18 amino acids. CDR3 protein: CASSSILTSGSSYNEQFF. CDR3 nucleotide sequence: TGTGCCAGCAGTTCAATCTTGACTAGCGGGAGCTCCTACAATGAGCAGTTCTTC.

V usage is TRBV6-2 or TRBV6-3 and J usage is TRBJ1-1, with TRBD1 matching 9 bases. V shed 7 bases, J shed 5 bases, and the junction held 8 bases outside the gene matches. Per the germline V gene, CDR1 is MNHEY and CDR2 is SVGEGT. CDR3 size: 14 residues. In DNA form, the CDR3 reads TGTGCCAGCAAAATCAACAGGGGGCGAACTGAAGCTTTCTTT. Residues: CASKINRGRTEAFF.

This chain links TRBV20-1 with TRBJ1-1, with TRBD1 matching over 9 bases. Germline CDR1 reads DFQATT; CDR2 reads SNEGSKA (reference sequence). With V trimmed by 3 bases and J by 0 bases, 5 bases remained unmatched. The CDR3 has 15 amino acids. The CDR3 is CSARLQGALNTEAFF. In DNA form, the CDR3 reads TGCAGTGCTAGGTTACAGGGGGCGTTGAACACTGAAGCTTTCTTT.

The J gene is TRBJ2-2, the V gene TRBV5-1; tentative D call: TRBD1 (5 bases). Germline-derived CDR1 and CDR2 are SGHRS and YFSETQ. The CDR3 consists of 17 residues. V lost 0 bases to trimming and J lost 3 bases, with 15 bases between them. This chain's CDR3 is CASSLEAGYIDTGELFF. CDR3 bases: TGCGCCAGCAGCTTGGAGGCAGGGTATATTGACACCGGGGAGCTGTTTTTT.